Shown below are 24 T cell receptor beta chains from a single sample sequenced in a study of T cells after yellow fever vaccination. TCRdb processed the 5' RACE reads anew with MiXCR; each CDR3 protein has one entry. In the table there are around 350,000 distinct CDR3 sequences, 6.2% of which are singletons. The source material was PBMCs, sampled 5 days after the yellow fever booster vaccination. Every receptor here comes from a man aged 25-40 years who received the YFV17D yellow fever vaccine.

This clonotype was seen many times. The chain is built from TRBV7-3 and TRBJ2-1, with TRBD2 matching over 10 bases. Trimming cost V 4 bases and J 9 bases; bases outside gene matches: 6. This CDR3 is built from 14 residues. Germline-derived CDR1 and CDR2 are SGHTA and FQGTGA. CDR3 in amino acids: CASSSLAGAREQFF. The DNA of the CDR3 is TGTGCCAGCAGCTCCCTAGCGGGAGCCCGTGAGCAGTTCTTC.

This clonotype appeared a few times. CDR3 bases: TGTGCCAGCAGCTTAGCGGGTTTGTGGCTAGCGGGAAGCTCCTACGAGCAGTACTTC. Encoded protein: CASSLAGLWLAGSSYEQYF. The V call is TRBV7-2, the J call TRBJ2-7; 9 bases align to TRBD2. CDR3 size: 19 residues. J gave up 0 bases and V 0 bases, and 12 bases lay outside the gene matches. CDR1 is SGHTA, CDR2 FQGNSA, per germline.

This chain joins TRBV18 and TRBJ2-3; 7 bases match TRBD1. Germline values: CDR1 KGHSH, CDR2 LQKENI. The length of the CDR3 is 16 residues. J was trimmed by 2 bases and V by 5 bases; bases with no gene match: 10. The CDR3 DNA sequence: TGTGCCAGCTCAACAGTTGGGGGACAGCTCACAGATACGCAGTATTTT. Protein sequence: CASSTVGGQLTDTQYF.

This clonotype came up many times. The chain couples TRBV6-1 to TRBJ1-5; D remains unclear. CDR1 and CDR2 from the germline V gene are MNHNS and SASEGT. The length of the CDR3 is 13 residues. Between the trimmed V and J ends, which lost 6 bases and 5 bases, there was a span of 11 bases. The CDR3 reads CASRWGRDQPQHF. In DNA, the CDR3 is TGTGCCAGCAGGTGGGGAAGGGATCAGCCCCAGCATTTT.

This clonotype was counted between two and nine times. This sequence joins TRBV6-2 or TRBV6-3 and TRBJ2-1, with 7 bases matching TRBD1. CDR1 and CDR2 from the germline V gene are MNHEY and SVGEGT. The CDR3 is 14 amino acids. Losses at the gene ends were 8 bases for V and 10 bases for J; bases not matched to a gene: 14. CDR3 sequence reads: CASRWRQGVGEQFF. In DNA, the CDR3 is TGTGCCAGCCGCTGGCGTCAGGGGGTTGGGGAGCAGTTCTTC.

The rearrangement uses TRBV29-1 and TRBJ2-6, with 9 bases lining up with TRBD1. The CDR3 sequence is 16 residues long. CDR1 is SQVTM, CDR2 ANQGSEA, per germline. Unmatched junction bases numbered 3, after V lost 3 bases and J lost 0 bases. The CDR3 DNA is TGCAGCGTTGATAAGGGACAGGGCTCTGGGGCCAACGTCCTGACTTTC. This sequence encodes CSVDKGQGSGANVLTF.

This clonotype was seen more than once but under ten times. V usage is TRBV5-8 and J usage is TRBJ2-1; D gene ambiguous. This CDR3 has 13 amino acids. Per germline, CDR1 SGHTS and CDR2 YDEGEE. V was pared by 0 bases and J by 6 bases, with 7 bases between. DNA of the CDR3: TGTGCCAGCAGCTTGGAAGCCATCAATGAGCAGTTCTTC. Translating gives CASSLEAINEQFF. The full variable domain, rest sourced from reference TRBV5-8 and TRBJ2-1, is EAGVTQSPTHLIKTRGQQATLRCSPISGHTSVYWYQQALGLGLQFLLWYDEGEERNRGNFPPRFSGRQFPNYSSELNVNALELEDSALYLCASSLEAINEQFFGPGTRLTVL.

The CDR3 region has the DNA TGTGCCAGCAGTGAGTGGGGAGATGGCAATCAGCCCCAGCATTTT. Its translation: CASSEWGDGNQPQHF. The chain uses TRBV2 and TRBJ1-5; D remains unclear. Germline V gene sequence: CDR1 SNHLY, CDR2 FYNNEI. CDR3 size: 15 residues. The V end was cut by 3 bases, the J end by 2 bases, with 11 bases between. Full variable domain (remainder filled in from reference TRBV2 and TRBJ1-5): EPEVTQTPSHQVTQMGQEVILRCVPISNHLYFYWYRQILGQKVEFLVSFYNNEISEKSEIFDDQFSVERPDGSNFTLKIRSTKLEDSAMYFCASSEWGDGNQPQHFGDGTRLSIL.

This clonotype turned up a few times. This rearrangement joins TRBV20-1 to TRBJ2-7; 15 nucleotides match TRBD2. The CDR3 length is 18 residues. Germline V gene data show CDR1 as DFQATT and CDR2 as SNEGSKA (reference sequence). The J segment lost 0 bases and the V segment lost 2 bases, leaving 8 bases of the junction unmatched. This chain's CDR3 is CSARPFRGLAGGSYEQYF. Here the CDR3 DNA reads TGCAGTGCTAGACCCTTCCGGGGACTAGCGGGGGGCTCCTACGAGCAGTACTTC.

In regard to this clonotype: This clone may be a read error of a much larger clone one base away. The rearrangement uses TRBV12-3 or TRBV12-4 and TRBJ1-1, with D uncertain. The CDR3 loop spans 13 amino acids. CDR3 nucleotides: TGTGTCAGCAGCTCCGTGTTGAGTACTGAAGCTTTCTTT. It specifies CVSSSVLSTEAFF.

This clonotype was seen many times. This sequence joins TRBV5-1 and TRBJ1-3; D is uncertain. Trimming shortened V by 4 bases and J by 0 bases, and 11 bases separated the two germline ends. CDR1 SGHRS and CDR2 YFSETQ come from the germline V gene. This CDR3 is built from 15 residues. CDR3 DNA: TGCGCCAGCAGCACAGACAACTACTCTGGAAACACCATATATTTT. This encodes CASSTDNYSGNTIYF.

This clonotype was found many times. J is TRBJ2-7 and V is TRBV15; D is unresolved. Looked up from germline, CDR1 is LNHNV and CDR2 is YYDKDF (reference sequence). Trimming removed 2 bases from V and 3 bases from J, with 11 bases in between. CDR3 length: 14 amino acids. The CDR3 nucleotides are TGTGCCACCAGCAGACCGGGCCTTAGCTACGAGCAGTACTTC. It encodes CATSRPGLSYEQYF.

The V gene is TRBV20-1, the J gene TRBJ2-7, with 10 bases lining up with TRBD2. V shed 0 bases, J shed 11 bases, and the junction held 10 bases outside the gene matches. CDR1 and CDR2 (germline): DFQATT, SNEGSKA (reference sequence). The CDR3 spans 14 residues. Here the CDR3 DNA reads TGCAGTGCTAGAGACGGAACTAGCGGGAACTTAGAGTACTTC. This sequence encodes CSARDGTSGNLEYF.

This clonotype was picked up a small number of times. This chain connects TRBV7-2 to TRBJ2-5, with D possibly called TRBD1 or TRBD2 (5 bases each). The V and J ends lost 8 bases and 5 bases respectively, with 15 bases between them. The CDR3 consists of 13 residues. CDR1 is SGHTA, CDR2 FQGNSA, per germline. This CDR3 is CASEPGWGETQYF. The CDR3 nucleotides are TGTGCCAGCGAGCCGGGATGGGGGGAGACCCAGTACTTC.

V is TRBV5-4 and J is TRBJ2-1; D possibly corresponds to TRBD2 (5 bases). Trimming shortened V by 1 base and J by 9 bases, and 14 bases separated the two germline ends. The CDR3 length is 14 residues. Germline CDR1 SGHNT, CDR2 YYREEE (reference sequence). Here the CDR3 reads CASSLKRATGEQFF. The CDR3 DNA follows: TGTGCCAGCAGCTTGAAGAGGGCTACGGGTGAGCAGTTCTTC.

In its sample, this clonotype was seen a few times. V usage is TRBV20-1 and J usage is TRBJ1-5; D may be TRBD1 (6 bases). The CDR3 has 16 residues. Trimming took off 0 bases at V and 2 bases at J, with 14 bases between the two ends. Looked up from germline, CDR1 is DFQATT and CDR2 is SNEGSKA (reference sequence). The CDR3 loop is CSAREEGVIGNQPQHF. In DNA, the CDR3 is TGCAGTGCTAGAGAAGAGGGGGTGATTGGCAATCAGCCCCAGCATTTT.

The rearrangement links TRBV18 to TRBJ2-3, with D perhaps assigned TRBD1 or TRBD2 (5 bases each). The CDR3 has 16 amino acids. V was clipped by 6 bases and J by 1 base, with 17 bases between them. Per the germline V gene, CDR1 is KGHSH and CDR2 is LQKENI. CDR3: CASSPTGGDRTDTQYF. The CDR3 DNA reads as TGTGCCAGCTCTCCTACTGGGGGTGATCGCACAGATACGCAGTATTTT.

This clonotype was counted many times. The chain couples TRBV6-5 to TRBJ2-1, with D possibly matching TRBD2 (5 bases). Germline lookup yields CDR1 MNHEY and CDR2 SVGAGI. The CDR3 extends over 15 amino acids. The V end lost 3 bases, the J end lost 8 bases, and 17 bases lay between the germline ends. Here the CDR3 DNA reads TGTGCCAGCAGTTATGGGTCGGGATGGGTCCATGAGCAGTTCTTC. It is translated as CASSYGSGWVHEQFF.

V and J are TRBV5-1 and TRBJ2-5; TRBD1 aligns across 7 bases. Germline-derived CDR1 and CDR2 are SGHRS and YFSETQ. The CDR3 covers 14 residues. The V gene end was trimmed by 4 bases and the J gene end by 4 bases; junction bases not matched to a gene: 7. CDR3 loop: CASSRQGEAETQYF. For the CDR3, the DNA is TGCGCCAGCAGCCGACAGGGAGAAGCAGAGACCCAGTACTTC. Using reference TRBV5-1 and TRBJ2-5 for the parts outside the CDR3, the full variable domain is KAGVTQTPRYLIKTRGQQVTLSCSPISGHRSVSWYQQTPGQGLQFLFEYFSETQRNKGNFPGRFSGRQFSNSRSEMNVSTLELGDSALYLCASSRQGEAETQYFGPGTRLLVL.

This clonotype has more than one count but fewer than ten. The chain combines TRBV20-1 with TRBJ2-1, with unresolved D. The CDR3 has 13 residues. V gave up 0 bases and J gave up 4 bases, with 7 bases separating them. Germline loops: CDR1 DFQATT, CDR2 SNEGSKA (reference sequence). For the CDR3, the DNA is TGCAGTGCTAGAGATCGGCCGTACAATGAGCAGTTCTTC. Amino acids: CSARDRPYNEQFF.

This clonotype occurred many times. This sequence joins TRBV20-1 and TRBJ2-5; no clear D gene. V gave up 0 bases and J gave up 2 bases, with 13 bases separating them. CDR1 is DFQATT and CDR2 is SNEGSKA in the germline V gene (reference sequence). This CDR3 comprises 15 residues. DNA of the CDR3: TGCAGTGCTAGAGATCCCGATCGGCCACAAGAGACCCAGTACTTC. It codes for CSARDPDRPQETQYF.

This clonotype has a count of ten or more. This chain connects TRBV6-1 to TRBJ2-1; D gene ambiguous. CDR1 is MNHNS and CDR2 is SASEGT in the germline V gene. Trimming removed 6 bases at V and 3 bases at J, with 15 bases between. CDR3 size: 15 residues. The CDR3 region has the DNA TGTGCCAGCAGCCTCGGAACCGTTGACTACAATGAGCAGTTCTTC. It specifies CASSLGTVDYNEQFF.

Notes on this clonotype: This sequence may be a read error, since a much larger clone differs from it by one base. Here the CDR3 omits its conserved ending phenylalanine or tryptophan, so a read error is the likely source. The rearrangement uses TRBV28 and TRBJ2-3; D is possibly TRBD1 or TRBD2 (5 bases each). V dropped 5 bases and J dropped 3 bases, with 21 bases sitting between them. The CDR3 is 17 residues long. Germline CDR1 and CDR2: MDHEN and SYDVKM. The CDR3 region is CASSARGAGSKTDTQYL. Here the CDR3 DNA reads TGTGCCAGCAGTGCAAGAGGGGCAGGGTCCAAAACAGATACGCAGTATTTG.

With regard to this clonotype: This may be a read error, as it is one base from a much larger clone. V usage is TRBV3-1 and J usage is TRBJ2-7; D is uncertain. Germline V gene lookup returns CDR1 LGHDT and CDR2 YNNKEL (reference sequence). This CDR3 comprises 15 residues. The CDR3, as DNA: TGTGCCAGCAGCCAAATTCGAGGTCATCCCTACGAGGAGTACTTC. The encoded protein is CASSQIRGHPYEEYF.